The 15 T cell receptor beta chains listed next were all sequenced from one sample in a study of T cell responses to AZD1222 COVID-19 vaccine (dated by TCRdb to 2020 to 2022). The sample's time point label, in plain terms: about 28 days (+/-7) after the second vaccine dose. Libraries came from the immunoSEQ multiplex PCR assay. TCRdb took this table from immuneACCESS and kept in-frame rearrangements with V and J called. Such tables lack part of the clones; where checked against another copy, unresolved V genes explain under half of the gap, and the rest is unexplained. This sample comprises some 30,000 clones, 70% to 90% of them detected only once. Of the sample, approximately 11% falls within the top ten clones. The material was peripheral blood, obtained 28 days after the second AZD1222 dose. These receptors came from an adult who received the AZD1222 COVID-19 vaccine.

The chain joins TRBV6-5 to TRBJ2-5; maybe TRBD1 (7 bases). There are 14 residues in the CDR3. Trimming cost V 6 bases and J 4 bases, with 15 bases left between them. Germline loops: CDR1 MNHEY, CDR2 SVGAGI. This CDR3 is CASSTSQGGETQYF. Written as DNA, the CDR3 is TGTGCCAGCAGCACTAGTCAGGGGGGAGAGACCCAGTACTTC.

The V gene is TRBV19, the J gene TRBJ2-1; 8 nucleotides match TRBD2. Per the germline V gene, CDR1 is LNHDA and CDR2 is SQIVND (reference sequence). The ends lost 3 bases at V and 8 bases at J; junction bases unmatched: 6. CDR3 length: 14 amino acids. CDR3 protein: CASSMGREAHEQFF. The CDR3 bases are TGTGCCAGTAGTATGGGGCGGGAGGCCCATGAGCAGTTCTTC.

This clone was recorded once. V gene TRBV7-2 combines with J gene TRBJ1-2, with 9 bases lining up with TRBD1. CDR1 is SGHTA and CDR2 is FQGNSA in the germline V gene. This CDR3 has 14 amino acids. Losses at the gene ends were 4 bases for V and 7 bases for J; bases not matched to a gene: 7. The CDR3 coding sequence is TGTGCCAGCAGCTCTCCGGGACAGGGCTCTGGCTACACCTTC. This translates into CASSSPGQGSGYTF. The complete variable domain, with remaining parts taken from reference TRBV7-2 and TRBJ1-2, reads GAGVSQSPSNKVTEKGKDVELRCDPISGHTALYWYRQSLGQGLEFLIYFQGNSAPDKSGLPSDRFSAERTGGSVSTLTIQRTQQEDSAVYLCASSSPGQGSGYTFGSGTRLTVV.

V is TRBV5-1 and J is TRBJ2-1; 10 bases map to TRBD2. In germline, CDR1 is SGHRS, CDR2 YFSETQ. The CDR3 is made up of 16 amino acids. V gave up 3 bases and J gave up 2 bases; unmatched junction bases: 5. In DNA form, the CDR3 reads TGCGCCAGCAGCTCGACTAGCGGGCTTACCTACAATGAGCAGTTCTTC. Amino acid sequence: CASSSTSGLTYNEQFF.

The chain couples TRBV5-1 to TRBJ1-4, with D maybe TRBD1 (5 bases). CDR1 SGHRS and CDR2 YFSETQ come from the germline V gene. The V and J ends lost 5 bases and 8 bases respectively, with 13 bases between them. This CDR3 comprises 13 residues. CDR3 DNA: TGCGCCAGCAGATGGAGGGGAGGGGAAAAACTGTTTTTT. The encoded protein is CASRWRGGEKLFF.

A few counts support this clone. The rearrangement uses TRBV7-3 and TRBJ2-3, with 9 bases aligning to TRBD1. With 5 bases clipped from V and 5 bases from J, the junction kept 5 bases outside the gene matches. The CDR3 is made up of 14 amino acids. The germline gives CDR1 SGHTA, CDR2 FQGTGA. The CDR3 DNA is TGTGCCAGCAGCCCACAGGGGGCAGAAGATACGCAGTATTTT. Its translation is CASSPQGAEDTQYF.

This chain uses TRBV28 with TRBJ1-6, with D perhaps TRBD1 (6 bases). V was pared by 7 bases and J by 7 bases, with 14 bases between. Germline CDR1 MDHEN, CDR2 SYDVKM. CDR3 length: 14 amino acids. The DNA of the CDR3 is TGTGCCAGCACACGGGCAGGGGAAAATTCACCCCTCCACTTT. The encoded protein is CASTRAGENSPLHF.

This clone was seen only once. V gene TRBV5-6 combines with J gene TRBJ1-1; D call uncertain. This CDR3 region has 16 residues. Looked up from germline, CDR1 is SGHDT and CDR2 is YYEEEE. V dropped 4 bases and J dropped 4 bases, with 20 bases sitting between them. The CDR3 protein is CASSPQQPLGITEAFF. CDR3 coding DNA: TGTGCCAGCAGCCCCCAACAGCCCCTCGGGATCACTGAAGCTTTCTTT.

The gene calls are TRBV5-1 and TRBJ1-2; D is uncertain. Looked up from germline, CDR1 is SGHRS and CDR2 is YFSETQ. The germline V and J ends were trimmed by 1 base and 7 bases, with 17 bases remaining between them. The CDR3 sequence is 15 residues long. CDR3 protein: CASSLSRAQETGYTF. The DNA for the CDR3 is TGCGCCAGCAGCTTGTCGAGGGCCCAAGAGACTGGCTACACCTTC.

The CDR3 DNA is TGTGCCAGCAGGCGCGTTGCAGGTTCGGATACGCAGTATTTT. This sequence encodes CASRRVAGSDTQYF. The V call is TRBV6-5, the J call TRBJ2-3, with D unclear. The CDR3 extends over 14 amino acids. The germline V and J ends were trimmed by 6 bases and 6 bases, with 16 bases remaining between them. Germline lookup yields CDR1 MNHEY and CDR2 SVGAGI.

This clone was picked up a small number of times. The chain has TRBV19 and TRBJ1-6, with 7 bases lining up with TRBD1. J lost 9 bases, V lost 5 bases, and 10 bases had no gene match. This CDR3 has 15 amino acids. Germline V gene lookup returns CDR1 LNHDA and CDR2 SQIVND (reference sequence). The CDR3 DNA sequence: TGTGCCAGTAGTTTACGACAGGGAGTGGGTTCACCCCTCCACTTT. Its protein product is CASSLRQGVGSPLHF.

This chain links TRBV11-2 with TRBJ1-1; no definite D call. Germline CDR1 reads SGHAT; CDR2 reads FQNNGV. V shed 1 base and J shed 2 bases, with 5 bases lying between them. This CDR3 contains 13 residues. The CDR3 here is CASSLVSNTEAFF. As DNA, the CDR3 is TGTGCCAGCAGCTTAGTATCCAACACTGAAGCTTTCTTT.

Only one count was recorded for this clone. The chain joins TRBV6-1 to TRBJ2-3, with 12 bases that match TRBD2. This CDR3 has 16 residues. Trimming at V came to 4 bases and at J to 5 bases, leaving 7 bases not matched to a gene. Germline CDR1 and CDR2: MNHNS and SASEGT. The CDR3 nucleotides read TGTGCCAGCAGTGGAAGGACTAGCGGGATGCGAGATACGCAGTATTTT. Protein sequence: CASSGRTSGMRDTQYF.

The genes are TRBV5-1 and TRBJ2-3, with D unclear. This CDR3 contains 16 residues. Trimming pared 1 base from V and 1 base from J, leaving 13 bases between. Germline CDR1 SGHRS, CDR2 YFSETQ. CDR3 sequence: CASSLQGSLGTDTQYF. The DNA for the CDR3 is TGCGCCAGCAGCTTGCAAGGCAGCTTGGGCACAGATACGCAGTATTTT.

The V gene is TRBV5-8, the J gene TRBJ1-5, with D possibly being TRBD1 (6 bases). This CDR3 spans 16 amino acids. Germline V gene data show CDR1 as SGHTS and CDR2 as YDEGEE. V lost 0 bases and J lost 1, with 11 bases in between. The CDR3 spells CASSLGQGISNQPQHF. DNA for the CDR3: TGTGCCAGCAGCTTGGGGCAGGGGATCAGCAATCAGCCCCAGCATTTT.